A single sample gave rise to the 21 T cell receptor beta chains below, sequenced in a study of blood T cells in healthy people across ages. A second PCR of 7 to 11 cycles used a sample-barcoded 5' primer and a J-beta primer mix. TCRdb called the 5' RACE reads again in MiXCR, with one record for every CDR3 protein. The sample holds some 920,000 distinct CDR3 sequences; roughly half are singletons and the top ten take 20% to 25%. The source material was blood. The receptors derive from an older woman in good health.

This clonotype was seen ten or more times. The rearrangement links TRBV7-2 to TRBJ2-1, with D possibly TRBD1 on 6 matching bases. From germline, CDR1 is SGHTA and CDR2 FQGNSA. Trimming removed 5 bases at V and 4 bases at J, with 15 bases between. CDR3 length equals 15 residues. CDR3 in amino acids: CASSREGVSYNEQFF. The CDR3 bases are TGTGCCAGCAGCCGAGAGGGGGTTAGTTACAATGAGCAGTTCTTC.

This clonotype showed up just a few times. The chain joins TRBV6-4 to TRBJ2-5, with D unclear. Trimming stripped 8 bases from V and 5 bases from J, with 15 bases between. There are 13 residues in the CDR3. Germline V gives CDR1 MRHNA, CDR2 SNTAGT. The CDR3 nucleotides are TGTGCCAGCCCCCAAAGTTTTTGGGAGACCCAGTACTTC. Protein: CASPQSFWETQYF.

This rearrangement joins TRBV3-1 to TRBJ1-1; D gene ambiguous. Between the trimmed V and J ends, which lost 1 base and 4 bases, there was a span of 10 bases. The CDR3 totals 14 residues. Germline CDR1 reads LGHDT; CDR2 reads YNNKEL (reference sequence). The CDR3 region has the DNA TGTGCCAGCAGCCAAGCTGGGCTCGGCACTGAAGCTTTCTTT. This gives the protein CASSQAGLGTEAFF.

The chain is built from TRBV3-1 and TRBJ2-7, with TRBD1 matching 7 bases. The germline V gene encodes CDR1 LGHDT and CDR2 YNNKEL (reference sequence). Germline trimming cut 1 base from V and 0 bases from J; bases unmatched to any gene: 12. The CDR3 extends over 18 amino acids. CDR3 sequence (DNA): TGTGCCAGCAGCCAAGGGTATAAGGGACAGATCATCTCCTACGAGCAGTACTTC. It yields the protein CASSQGYKGQIISYEQYF.

This clonotype has more than one count but fewer than ten. A much larger clone differs from this one at a single base, so this may be a read error. The chain combines TRBV2 with TRBJ2-5, with D perhaps TRBD1 or TRBD2 (5 bases each). Between the trimmed V and J ends, which lost 1 base and 11 bases, there was a span of 11 bases. Germline-derived CDR1 and CDR2 are SNHLY and FYNNEI. This CDR3 spans 12 amino acids. The DNA for the CDR3 is TGTGCCAGCAGTGAAGGTGGGACCCGGCAGTACTTC. This gives the protein CASSEGGTRQYF.

CDR3 DNA: TGTGCCAATCGGACAGGGGGGTCCGCTGTGACTAATGAAAAACTGTTTTTT. Its protein product is CANRTGGSAVTNEKLFF. V and J are TRBV27 and TRBJ1-4; 10 nucleotides match TRBD1. The CDR3 spans 17 residues. Trimming removed 10 bases from V and 2 bases from J; junction bases left unmatched: 13. The germline V gene encodes CDR1 MNHEY and CDR2 SMNVEV (reference sequence).

The V gene is TRBV6-6, the J gene TRBJ2-3; weak D call: TRBD2 (6 bases). V shed 2 bases and J shed 0 bases, with 12 bases lying between them. This CDR3 has 16 residues. Germline V CDR1 and CDR2: MNHNY, SVGAGI (reference sequence). The CDR3 region has the DNA TGTGCCAGCAGTTACGGGACTTTAACGAGCACAGATACGCAGTATTTT. This gives the protein CASSYGTLTSTDTQYF.

The chain couples TRBV20-1 to TRBJ1-5, with unresolved D. Germline CDR1 is DFQATT and CDR2 is SNEGSKA (reference sequence). The CDR3 totals 15 residues. V shed 1 base and J shed 2 bases, with 12 bases lying between them. CDR3 protein: CSARVKADGNQPQHF. The CDR3 bases are TGCAGTGCTAGAGTGAAGGCGGACGGCAATCAGCCCCAGCATTTT.

CDR3 sequence reads: CASSSGPFGYTF. The CDR3 DNA reads as TGTGCCAGCAGCTCCGGCCCCTTCGGCTACACCTTC. The V call is TRBV7-9, the J call TRBJ1-2; unclear D gene. V was trimmed by 4 bases and J by 8 bases, leaving 11 bases between them. The CDR3 contains 12 residues. Germline values: CDR1 SEHNR, CDR2 FQNEAQ (reference sequence). The entire variable domain, with the rest obtained from reference TRBV7-9 and TRBJ1-2, is as follows: DTGVSQNPRHKITKRGQNVTFRCDPISEHNRLYWYRQTLGQGPEFLTYFQNEAQLEKSRLLSDRFSAERPKGSFSTLEIQRTEQGDSAMYLCASSSGPFGYTFGSGTRLTVV.

This clonotype showed up many times. The chain uses TRBV28 and TRBJ2-3; tentative D call: TRBD2 (5 bases). This CDR3 has 14 amino acids. Deletions cut 8 bases from V and 2 bases from J, with 14 bases between. CDR1 and CDR2 from the germline V gene are MDHEN and SYDVKM. CDR3 in amino acids: CASQTNRPTDTQYF. The CDR3 DNA follows: TGTGCCAGCCAGACTAACCGACCCACAGATACGCAGTATTTT. Complete variable domain (other parts from reference TRBV28 and TRBJ2-3): DVKVTQSSRYLVKRTGEKVFLECVQDMDHENMFWYRQDPGLGLRLIYFSYDVKMKEKGDIPEGYSVSREKKERFSLILESASTNQTSMYLCASQTNRPTDTQYFGPGTRLTVL.

The rearrangement uses TRBV24-1 and TRBJ2-3; 9 bases map to TRBD2. Germline loops: CDR1 KGHDR, CDR2 SFDVKD. V trimming: 5 bases; J trimming: 2 bases; junction bases outside the gene matches: 10. The CDR3 has 17 amino acids. The CDR3 region is CATSGPRREGSTDTQYF. The CDR3 DNA is TGTGCCACCAGTGGCCCTCGGCGGGAGGGCTCCACAGATACGCAGTATTTT.

The chain couples TRBV28 to TRBJ2-7, with D perhaps TRBD1 (6 bases). The germline V gene has CDR1 MDHEN and CDR2 SYDVKM. The CDR3 is 14 amino acids. The ends were cut back, 6 bases at V and 0 bases at J, with 12 bases in the middle. The CDR3 here is CASRLPTGSYEQYF. In DNA, the CDR3 is TGTGCCAGCAGGCTCCCGACAGGCTCCTACGAGCAGTACTTC.

The genes are TRBV29-1 and TRBJ2-7; 9 bases fit TRBD1. Germline V gene sequence: CDR1 SQVTM, CDR2 ANQGSEA. Losses at the gene ends were 3 bases for V and 6 bases for J; bases not matched to a gene: 12. The CDR3 covers 15 residues. The CDR3 loop reads CSVDKPGTGFLEQYF. The CDR3 coding sequence is TGCAGCGTTGACAAGCCCGGGACAGGGTTTCTCGAGCAGTACTTC.

Regarding this clonotype: The junction and the germline gene differ at one end; a read error may be behind it. This chain uses TRBV12-3 or TRBV12-4 with TRBJ2-3; D not resolved. The CDR3 is 14 residues long. CDR3 residues: CASSLRGRADMQYF. Here the CDR3 DNA reads TGTGCCAGCAGTTTGAGAGGAAGGGCAGATATGCAGTATTTT.

This chain connects TRBV7-2 to TRBJ2-4; the D call may be TRBD1 or TRBD2 (5 bases each). The end of the DNA fits TRBJ2-7 better, so the J call may be wrong. CDR1 is SGHTA, CDR2 FQGNSA, per germline. The CDR3 has 14 residues. Here the CDR3 reads CASSKGPGQNEQYF. The CDR3 nucleotides are TGTGCCAGCAGCAAGGGACCCGGCCAGAACGAGCAGTACTTC.

The chain employs TRBV6-5 and TRBJ2-5, with 11 nucleotides matching TRBD2. CDR1 and CDR2 from the germline V gene are MNHEY and SVGAGI. The CDR3 has 17 amino acids. With 0 bases clipped from V and 7 bases from J, the junction kept 10 bases outside the gene matches. CDR3 residues: CASSYSPLAGGRGTQYF. DNA of the CDR3: TGTGCCAGCAGTTACTCGCCTCTAGCGGGAGGCCGGGGGACCCAGTACTTC.

This clonotype came up a few times. The rearrangement uses TRBV4-1 and TRBJ1-5; D call uncertain. Trimming removed 0 bases from V and 7 bases from J, with 10 bases in between. CDR3 length: 14 residues. Germline loops: CDR1 MGHRA, CDR2 YSYEKL. Here the CDR3 reads CASSQDTIGQPQHF. DNA for the CDR3: TGCGCCAGCAGCCAAGATACGATCGGGCAGCCCCAGCATTTT.

The count of this clonotype is one. This chain joins TRBV9 and TRBJ2-1, with a tentative D call TRBD2 (6 bases). CDR1 SGDLS and CDR2 YYNGEE come from the germline V gene. Trimming shortened V by 0 bases and J by 1 base, and 8 bases separated the two germline ends. CDR3 length: 15 amino acids. The CDR3 nucleotides are TGTGCCAGCAGCGTAGGGGGGAGGTCCTACAATGAGCAGTTCTTC. Translation gives CASSVGGRSYNEQFF.

V gene TRBV14 combines with J gene TRBJ2-3, with a weak D call TRBD1 (5 bases). V was shortened by 3 bases and J by 3 bases, with 19 bases between the two germline ends. From germline, CDR1 is SGHDN and CDR2 FVKESK. The CDR3 covers 17 residues. Here the CDR3 DNA reads TGTGCCAGCAGCCACCCAAAAGGGGCCCGAAGTACAGATACGCAGTATTTT. It translates to CASSHPKGARSTDTQYF.

This rearrangement joins TRBV7-9 to TRBJ2-5; D possibly matches TRBD1 or TRBD2 (5 bases each). The CDR3 has 15 amino acids. V shed 3 bases and J shed 5 bases, with 16 bases lying between them. Germline assignment: CDR1 SEHNR and CDR2 FQNEAQ (reference sequence). This chain's CDR3 is CASSLLGSRGETQYF. The CDR3 nucleotides read TGTGCCAGCAGCTTGTTAGGGAGTCGGGGCGAGACCCAGTACTTC.

The J gene is TRBJ2-7, the V gene TRBV7-2, with a weak D call TRBD2 (5 bases). CDR1 is SGHTA and CDR2 is FQGNSA in the germline V gene. V shed 5 bases and J shed 7 bases, with 18 bases lying between them. The CDR3 sequence is 14 residues long. CDR3 residues: CASSQPKTRLEQYF. The CDR3 nucleotides are TGTGCCAGCAGCCAACCCAAGACTCGACTAGAGCAGTACTTC.